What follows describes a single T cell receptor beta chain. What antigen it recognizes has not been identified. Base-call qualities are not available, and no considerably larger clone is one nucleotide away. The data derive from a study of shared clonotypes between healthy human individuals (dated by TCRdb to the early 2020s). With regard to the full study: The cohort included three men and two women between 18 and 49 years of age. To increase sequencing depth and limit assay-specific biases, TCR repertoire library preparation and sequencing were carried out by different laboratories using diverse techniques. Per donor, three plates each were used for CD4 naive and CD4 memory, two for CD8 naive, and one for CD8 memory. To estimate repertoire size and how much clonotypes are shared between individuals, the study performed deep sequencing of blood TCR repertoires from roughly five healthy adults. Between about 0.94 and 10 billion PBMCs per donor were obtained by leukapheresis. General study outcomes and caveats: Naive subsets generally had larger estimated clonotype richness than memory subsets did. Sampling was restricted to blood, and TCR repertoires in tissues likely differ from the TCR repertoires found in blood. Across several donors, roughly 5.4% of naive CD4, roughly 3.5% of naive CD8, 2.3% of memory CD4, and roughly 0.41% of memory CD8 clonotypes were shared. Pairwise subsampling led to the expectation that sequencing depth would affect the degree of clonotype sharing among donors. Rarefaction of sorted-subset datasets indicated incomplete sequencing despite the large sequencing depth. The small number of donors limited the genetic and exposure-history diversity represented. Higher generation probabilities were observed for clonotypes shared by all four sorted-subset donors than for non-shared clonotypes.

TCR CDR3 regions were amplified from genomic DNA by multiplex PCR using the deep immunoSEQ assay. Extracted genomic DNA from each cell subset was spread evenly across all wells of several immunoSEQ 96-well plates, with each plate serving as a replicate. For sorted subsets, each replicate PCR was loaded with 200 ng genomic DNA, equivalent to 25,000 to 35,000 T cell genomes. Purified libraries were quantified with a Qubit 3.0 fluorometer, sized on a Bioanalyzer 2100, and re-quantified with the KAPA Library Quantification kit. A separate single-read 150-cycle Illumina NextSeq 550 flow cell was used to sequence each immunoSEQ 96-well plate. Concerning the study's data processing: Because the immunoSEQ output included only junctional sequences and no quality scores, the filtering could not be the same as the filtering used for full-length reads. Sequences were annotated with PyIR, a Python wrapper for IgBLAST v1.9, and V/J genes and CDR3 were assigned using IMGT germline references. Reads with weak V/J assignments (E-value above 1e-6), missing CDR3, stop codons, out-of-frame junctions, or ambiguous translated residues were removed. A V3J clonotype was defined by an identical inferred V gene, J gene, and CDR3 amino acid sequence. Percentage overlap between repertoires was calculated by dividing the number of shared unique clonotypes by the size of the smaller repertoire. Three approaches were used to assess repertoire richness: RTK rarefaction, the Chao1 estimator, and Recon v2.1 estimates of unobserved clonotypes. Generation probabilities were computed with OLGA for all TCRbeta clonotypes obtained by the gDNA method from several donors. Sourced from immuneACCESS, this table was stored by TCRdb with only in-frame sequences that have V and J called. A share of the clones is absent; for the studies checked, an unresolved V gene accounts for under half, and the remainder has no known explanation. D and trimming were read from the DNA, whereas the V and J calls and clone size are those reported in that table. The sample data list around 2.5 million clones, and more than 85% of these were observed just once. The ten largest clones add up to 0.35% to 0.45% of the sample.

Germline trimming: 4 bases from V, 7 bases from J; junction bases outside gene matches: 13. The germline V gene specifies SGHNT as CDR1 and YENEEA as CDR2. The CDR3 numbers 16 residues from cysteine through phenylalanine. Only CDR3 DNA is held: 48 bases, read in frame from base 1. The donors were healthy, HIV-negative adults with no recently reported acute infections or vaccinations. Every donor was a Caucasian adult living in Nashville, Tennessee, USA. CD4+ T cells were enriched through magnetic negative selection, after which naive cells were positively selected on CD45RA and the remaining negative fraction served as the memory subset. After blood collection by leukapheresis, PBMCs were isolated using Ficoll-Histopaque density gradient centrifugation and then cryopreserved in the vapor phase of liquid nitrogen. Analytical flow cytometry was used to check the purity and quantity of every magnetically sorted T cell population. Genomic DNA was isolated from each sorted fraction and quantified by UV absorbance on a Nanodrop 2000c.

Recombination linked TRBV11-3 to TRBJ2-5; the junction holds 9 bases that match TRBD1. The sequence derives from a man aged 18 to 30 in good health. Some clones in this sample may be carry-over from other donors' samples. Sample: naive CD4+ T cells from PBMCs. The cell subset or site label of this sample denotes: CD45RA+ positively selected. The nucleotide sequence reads TGTGCCAGCAGCTCCACCTGGACAGGGGAGGCTGGGACCCAGTACTTC. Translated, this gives CASSSTWTGEAGTQYF.